This T cell receptor (beta chain) comes out of a study of metastatic and nonmetastatic thyroid tumors. How the authors handled the data: Construction of a distant-metastasis classifier for papillary thyroid cancer relied on CDR3 differences across clinicopathological groups. TCRdb ran MiXCR on the PCR reads. The V and J calls were not made by the authors but by TCRdb's processing. The sample contains 30,000 to 35,000 clones, 30% to 40% of which appear only once. J lost 1 base, V lost 5 bases, and 8 bases had no gene match. The CDR3 has 16 amino acids. Germline V lookup: CDR1 SGHNT, CDR2 YYREEE (reference sequence). Every patient was untreated before thyroid surgery. This clone turned up a few times.

This receptor was identified in a female donor with papillary thyroid cancer or a benign thyroid nodule (not recorded which). Some clones in this sample may be carry-over from other donors' samples. The V and J genes are TRBV5-4 and TRBJ2-3; 9 bases are a match to TRBD2. Specimen: tumor tissue. The CDR3 here is CASSFTLAGGTDTQYF. The CDR3 DNA sequence: TGTGCCAGCAGTTTTACCTTAGCGGGGGGCACAGATACGCAGTATTTT.